This T cell receptor (beta chain) was identified during a study of shared clonotypes between healthy human individuals. The genomic DNA of each subset was split evenly across several immunoSEQ plates. Generated by immunoSEQ multiplex PCR, the TCRdb table keeps only in-frame clones and is missing some. Of roughly 700,000 clones listed, less than 85% are singletons. The sequenced sample consisted of memory CD4+ T cells sorted from blood. The subset denotes: CD45RA-negative fraction. The receptor comes from a woman under 40 in good health.

DNA of the CDR3: TGTGCCAGCAGCCAAGATTGGAGGGCTAGCCCATCCTCCTACGAGCAGTACTTC. This gives the protein CASSQDWRASPSSYEQYF. This chain connects TRBV4-2 to TRBJ2-7, with D perhaps TRBD2 (6 bases). The CDR3 length is 18 residues. The germline CDR1 and CDR2 sequences are LGHNA and YNFKEQ. Trimming took 0 bases from V and 0 from J, leaving 18 bases between them.